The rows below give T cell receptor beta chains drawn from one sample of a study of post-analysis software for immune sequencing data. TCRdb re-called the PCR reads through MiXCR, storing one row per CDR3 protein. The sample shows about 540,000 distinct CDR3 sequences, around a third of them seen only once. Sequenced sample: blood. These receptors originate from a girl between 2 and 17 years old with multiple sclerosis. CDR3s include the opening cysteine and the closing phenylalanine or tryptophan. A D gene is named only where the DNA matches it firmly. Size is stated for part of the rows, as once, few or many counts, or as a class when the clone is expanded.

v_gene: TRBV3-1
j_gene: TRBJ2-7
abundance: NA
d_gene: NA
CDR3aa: CASSQDLPNNEQYF
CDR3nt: TGTGCCAGCAGCCAAGATCTCCCCAACAATGAGCAGTACTTC

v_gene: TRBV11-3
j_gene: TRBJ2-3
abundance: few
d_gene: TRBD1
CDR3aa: CASSSGTGRGNTYTQYF
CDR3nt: TGTGCCAGCAGCTCTGGGACAGGTCGGGGGAACACGTATACGCAGTATTTT

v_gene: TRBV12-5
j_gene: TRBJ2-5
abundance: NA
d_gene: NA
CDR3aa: CASGLGRRGGSGGTQYF
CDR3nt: TGTGCTAGTGGTTTGGGAAGACGAGGGGGCTCGGGGGGGACCCAGTACTTC

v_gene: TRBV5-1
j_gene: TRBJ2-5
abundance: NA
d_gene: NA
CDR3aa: CASSSPELRGTQYF
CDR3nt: TGCGCCAGCAGCTCACCTGAACTTAGGGGTACCCAGTACTTC

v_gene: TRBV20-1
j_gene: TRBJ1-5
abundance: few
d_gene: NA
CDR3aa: CSARSALSSNQPQHF
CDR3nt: TGCAGTGCTAGGAGCGCCCTATCTAGCAATCAGCCCCAGCATTTT

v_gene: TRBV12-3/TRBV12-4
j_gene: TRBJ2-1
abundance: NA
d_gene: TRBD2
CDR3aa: CASSSLAGGFMQTQFF
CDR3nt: TGTGCCAGCAGTTCCCTAGCGGGGGGATTCATGCAGACCCAGTTCTTC

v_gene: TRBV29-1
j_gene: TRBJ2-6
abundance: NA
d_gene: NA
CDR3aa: CSVEEWRGPTTSGANVLTF
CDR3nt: TGCAGCGTTGAAGAGTGGAGGGGTCCTACGACCTCTGGGGCCAACGTCCTGACTTTC

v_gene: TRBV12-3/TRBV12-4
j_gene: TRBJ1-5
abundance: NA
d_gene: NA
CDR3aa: CASTPRLSNQPQHF
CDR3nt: TGTGCCAGCACCCCACGCTTGAGTAATCAGCCCCAGCATTTT

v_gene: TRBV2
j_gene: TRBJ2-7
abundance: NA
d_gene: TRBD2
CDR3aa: CASSGLAAYEQYF
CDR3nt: TGTGCCAGTTCCGGACTAGCGGCTTACGAGCAGTACTTC

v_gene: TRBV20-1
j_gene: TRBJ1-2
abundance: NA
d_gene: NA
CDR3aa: CSAVGDFYYGYTF
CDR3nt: TGCAGTGCCGTGGGGGATTTTTACTATGGCTACACCTTC

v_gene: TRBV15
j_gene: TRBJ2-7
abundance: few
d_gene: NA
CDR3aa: CATSRGKNEQYF
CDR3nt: TGTGCCACCAGCAGGGGAAAGAACGAGCAGTACTTC

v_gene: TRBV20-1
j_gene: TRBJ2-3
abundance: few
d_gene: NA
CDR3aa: CSARTISTDTQYF
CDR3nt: TGCAGTGCTCGGACTATAAGCACAGATACGCAGTATTTT

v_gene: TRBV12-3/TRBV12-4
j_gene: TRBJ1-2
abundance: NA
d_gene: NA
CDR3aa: CASSPRATYGYTF
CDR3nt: TGTGCCAGCAGCCCCAGGGCCACCTATGGCTACACCTTC

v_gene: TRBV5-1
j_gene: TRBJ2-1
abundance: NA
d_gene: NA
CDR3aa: CASSLEARIGGEQFF
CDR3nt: TGCGCCAGCAGCTTGGAGGCCCGAATTGGGGGTGAGCAGTTCTTC

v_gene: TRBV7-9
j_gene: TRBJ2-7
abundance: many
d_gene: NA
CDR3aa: CASSLDRAEQYF
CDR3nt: TGTGCCAGCAGCTTGGATCGGGCCGAGCAGTACTTC

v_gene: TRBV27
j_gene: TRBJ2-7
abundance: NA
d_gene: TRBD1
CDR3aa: CASSGMTGASYEQYF
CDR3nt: TGTGCCAGCAGTGGGATGACAGGGGCTTCCTACGAGCAGTACTTC

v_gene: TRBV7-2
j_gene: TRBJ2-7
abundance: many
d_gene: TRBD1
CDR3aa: CASRGSHGTGGLYEQYF
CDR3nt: TGTGCCAGCAGGGGCTCTCACGGGACAGGGGGTCTCTACGAGCAGTACTTC

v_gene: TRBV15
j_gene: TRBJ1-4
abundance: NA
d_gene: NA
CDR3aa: CATSREGRTGEKLFF
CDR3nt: TGTGCCACCAGCAGAGAAGGACGGACGGGGGAAAAACTGTTTTTT

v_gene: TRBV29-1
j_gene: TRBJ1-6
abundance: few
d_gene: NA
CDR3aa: CSERSIRNSPLHF
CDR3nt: TGCAGCGAGCGGTCTATCCGAAATTCACCCCTCCACTTT

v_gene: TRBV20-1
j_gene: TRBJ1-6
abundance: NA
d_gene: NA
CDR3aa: CSANPGANNSPLHF
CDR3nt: TGCAGTGCTAACCCCGGGGCCAATAATTCACCCCTCCACTTT